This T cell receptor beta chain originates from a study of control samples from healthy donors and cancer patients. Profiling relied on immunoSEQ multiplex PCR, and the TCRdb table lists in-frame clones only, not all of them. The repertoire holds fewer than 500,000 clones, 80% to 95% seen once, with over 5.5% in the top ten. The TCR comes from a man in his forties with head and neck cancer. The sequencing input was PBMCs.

The CDR3 DNA is TGTGCCAGTAAAGTTGGGCAGGGGGCTCTGGGCGAGCAGTACTTC. Protein: CASKVGQGALGEQYF. The chain carries TRBV19 and TRBJ2-7; TRBD1 matches 8 bases. V shed 7 bases, J shed 6 bases, and the junction held 14 bases outside the gene matches. Germline-derived CDR1 and CDR2 are LNHDA and SQIVND (reference sequence). The CDR3 has 15 amino acids.